This T cell receptor (beta chain) was sequenced for a study of blood T cell repertoires in COVID-19. Only a few counts were recorded for this clone. Germline assignment: CDR1 SQVTM and CDR2 ANQGSEA. The CDR3 has 11 amino acids. V shed 4 bases and J shed 3 bases, with 6 bases lying between them. Data came from immunoSEQ multiplex PCR; TCRdb stores just in-frame clones and leaves some out. The sample has over 200,000 clones; about 90% are singletons. The receptor was isolated from a man aged 40-49 years with active or convalescent COVID-19. The chain has TRBV29-1 and TRBJ1-1; unclear D gene. Specimen: peripheral blood. The CDR3 DNA sequence: TGCAGCGTTGGCGAGTACACTGAAGCTTTCTTT. Translating gives CSVGEYTEAFF.